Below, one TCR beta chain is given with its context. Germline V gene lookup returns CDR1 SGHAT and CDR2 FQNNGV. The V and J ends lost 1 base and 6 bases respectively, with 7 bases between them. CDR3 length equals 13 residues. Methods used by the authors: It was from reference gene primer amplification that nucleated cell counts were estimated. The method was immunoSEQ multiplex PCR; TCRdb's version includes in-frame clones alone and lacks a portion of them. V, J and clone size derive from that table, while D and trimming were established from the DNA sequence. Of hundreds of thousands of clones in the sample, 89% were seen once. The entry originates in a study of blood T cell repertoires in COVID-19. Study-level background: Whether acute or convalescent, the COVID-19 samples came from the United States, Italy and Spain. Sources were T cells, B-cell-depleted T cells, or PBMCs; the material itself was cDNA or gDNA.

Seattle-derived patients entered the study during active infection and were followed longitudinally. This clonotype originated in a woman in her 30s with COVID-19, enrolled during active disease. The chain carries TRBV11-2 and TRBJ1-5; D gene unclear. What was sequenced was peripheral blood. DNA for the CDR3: TGTGCCAGCAGCTTAGGAACGGGTCAGCCCCAGCATTTT. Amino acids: CASSLGTGQPQHF.